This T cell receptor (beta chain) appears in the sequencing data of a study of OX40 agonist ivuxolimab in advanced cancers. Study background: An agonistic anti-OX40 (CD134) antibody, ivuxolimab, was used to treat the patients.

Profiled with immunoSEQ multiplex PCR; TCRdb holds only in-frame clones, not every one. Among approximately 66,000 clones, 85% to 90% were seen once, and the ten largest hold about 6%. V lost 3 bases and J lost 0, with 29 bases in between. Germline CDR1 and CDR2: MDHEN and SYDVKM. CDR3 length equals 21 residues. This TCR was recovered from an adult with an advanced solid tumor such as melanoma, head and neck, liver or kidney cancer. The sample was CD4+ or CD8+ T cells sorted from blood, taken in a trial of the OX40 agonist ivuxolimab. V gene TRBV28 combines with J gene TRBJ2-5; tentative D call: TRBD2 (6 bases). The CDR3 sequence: CASSFREDSVFGSGYQETQYF. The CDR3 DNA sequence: TGTGCCAGCAGTTTTCGGGAAGACTCAGTTTTCGGGAGTGGGTACCAAGAGACCCAGTACTTC.